This T cell receptor beta chain was profiled in a study of Graves' ophthalmopathy and Graves' hyperthyroidism. Hyperthyroidism cases were recent diagnoses of under 2 months' duration in people aged 18 to 65. Patients were excluded if they had other autoimmune diseases or uncontrolled infections, and likewise if pregnancy or lactation applied. CDR3 regions of TCR beta were amplified from RNA transcripts. The workflow started with a first-round RT-PCR run with HTBI primers and then moved on to a second-round multiplex PCR. Each CDR3 protein is one row after TCRdb ran MiXCR on the multiplex PCR reads. Of over a million distinct CDR3 sequences detected, less than 45% appear once; the ten largest clones hold over 8.5%. This clonotype was detected many times. No antigen is known for it. Study-level findings and limits: For predicting ophthalmopathy progression, the model had roughly 64% sensitivity and roughly 76% specificity. Blood samples also showed most expanded thyroid clonotypes exceeding 0.001 frequency.

CDR3 size: 15 residues. The germline V gene encodes CDR1 SGHTA and CDR2 FQGNSA. V lost 3 bases to trimming and J lost 4 bases, with 10 bases between them. The material sequenced was peripheral blood or thyroid tissue (not recorded which). The receptor was derived from an adult man with Graves' hyperthyroidism. The chain couples TRBV7-2 to TRBJ1-6; unclear D gene. CDR3 sequence: CASSLGGNYNSPLHF. The DNA for the CDR3 is TGTGCCAGCAGCTTGGGAGGAAATTATAATTCACCCCTCCACTTT.